These 8 T cell receptor beta chains were all obtained from the same sample, sequenced in a study of blood T cell repertoires in COVID-19. The assay was immunoSEQ multiplex PCR, and TCRdb's table has in-frame clones only and misses some. The data contain about 45,000 clones, 90% of them singletons. The sample taken for sequencing was peripheral blood. The receptors derive from a human donor in a cohort sampled during active COVID-19.

The CDR3 DNA reads as TGTGCCAGCAGCAAAGGAATTCGGCAGGGGATGAGGAATTCACCCCTCCACTTT. Protein: CASSKGIRQGMRNSPLHF. The chain combines TRBV21-1 with TRBJ1-6; the table's D call, TRBD1, has no DNA check behind it. TRBV21-1 is a pseudogene locus. The CDR3 spans 18 residues.

The chain has TRBV4-2 and TRBJ1-2; D is unclear. The CDR3 loop spans 15 amino acids. Germline V gives CDR1 LGHNA, CDR2 YNFKEQ. With 2 bases removed from V and 8 bases from J, the gap between germline ends came to 18 bases. The DNA for the CDR3 is TGTGCCAGCAGCCAATTTTCGACGGGAGATTGGGGCTACACCTTC. This gives the protein CASSQFSTGDWGYTF.

The chain couples TRBV3-1 (or the pseudogene TRBV3-2) to TRBJ1-2; TRBD1 agrees at 9 bases. Germline V gene lookup returns CDR1 LGHDT and CDR2 YNNKEL (reference sequence). This CDR3 contains 13 residues. Trimming removed 0 bases from V and 12 bases from J; junction bases left unmatched: 5. The CDR3 sequence: CASSQDPGTGNTF. The DNA for the CDR3 is TGTGCCAGCAGCCAAGATCCCGGGACAGGGAACACCTTC.

The V and J genes are TRBV29-1 and TRBJ2-7; 8 bases agree with TRBD1. V was clipped by 7 bases and J by 5 bases; unmatched bases: 7. Germline lookup yields CDR1 SQVTM and CDR2 ANQGSEA. There are 12 residues in the CDR3. The CDR3 here is CSGGSTGDEQYF. For the CDR3, the DNA is TGCAGCGGTGGATCGACAGGGGACGAGCAGTACTTC.

The chain recombines TRBV4-2 with TRBJ2-3, with D uncertain. The ends were cut back, 0 bases at V and 4 bases at J, with 5 bases in the middle. CDR1 and CDR2 (germline): LGHNA, YNFKEQ. The CDR3 length is 13 residues. This chain's CDR3 is CASSQESADTQYF. In nucleotides, the CDR3 is TGTGCCAGCAGCCAAGAATCAGCAGATACGCAGTATTTT.

V is TRBV14 and J is TRBJ2-1; 14 bases line up with TRBD2. The CDR3 covers 18 residues. Germline V gives CDR1 SGHDN, CDR2 FVKESK. V trimming: 4 bases; J trimming: 4 bases; junction bases outside the gene matches: 9. This CDR3 reads CASSPGTSGRGGYNEQFF. CDR3 coding DNA: TGTGCCAGCAGCCCTGGGACTAGCGGGAGAGGGGGGTACAATGAGCAGTTCTTC.

This chain connects TRBV19 to TRBJ2-5, with 13 nucleotides matching TRBD2. The CDR3 is made up of 15 amino acids. The J segment lost 4 bases and the V segment lost 6 bases, leaving 5 bases of the junction unmatched. CDR1 is LNHDA and CDR2 is SQIVND in the germline V gene (reference sequence). The CDR3 region is CASSPGTSGIETQYF. DNA for the CDR3: TGTGCCAGTAGCCCCGGGACTAGCGGGATAGAGACCCAGTACTTC.

The V gene is TRBV12-3 or TRBV12-4, the J gene TRBJ2-7; 7 bases match TRBD1. The CDR3 totals 12 residues. J was trimmed by 6 bases and V by 6 bases; bases with no gene match: 5. Here the CDR3 DNA reads TGTGCCAGCAGCCCCACAGGGGTCGAGCAGTACTTC. It encodes CASSPTGVEQYF.